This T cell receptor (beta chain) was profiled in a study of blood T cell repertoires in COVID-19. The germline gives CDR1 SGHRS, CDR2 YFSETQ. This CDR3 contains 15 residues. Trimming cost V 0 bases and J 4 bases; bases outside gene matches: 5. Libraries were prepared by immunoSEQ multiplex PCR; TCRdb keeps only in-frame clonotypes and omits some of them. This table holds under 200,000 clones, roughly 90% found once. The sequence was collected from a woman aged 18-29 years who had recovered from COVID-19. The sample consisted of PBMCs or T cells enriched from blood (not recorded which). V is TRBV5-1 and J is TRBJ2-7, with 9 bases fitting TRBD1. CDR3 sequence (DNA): TGCGCCAGCAGCTTGGGGGGACAGGGTTTATACGAGCAGTACTTC. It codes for CASSLGGQGLYEQYF.